This T cell receptor beta chain was sequenced in a study of T cell changes during pregnancy in multiple sclerosis. Germline V gives CDR1 DFQATT, CDR2 SNEGSKA (reference sequence). Between the trimmed V and J ends, which lost 6 bases and 6 bases, there was a span of 12 bases. The CDR3 loop spans 11 amino acids. Assay used: immunoSEQ multiplex PCR; TCRdb lists only in-frame clones, some missing. The table has almost 40,000 clones, around nine tenths seen once; the top ten hold about 0.4%. The rearrangement uses TRBV20-1 and TRBJ2-7; TRBD1 might be the D (6 bases). The sequence derives from a female donor in good health, enrolled as a control in a pregnancy study. Sequencing used CD4+ T cells from peripheral blood mononuclear cells, obtained in the third trimester of pregnancy. The DNA for the CDR3 is TGCAGTGCCTCAGGGGTTGGCGAGCAGTACTTC. This encodes CSASGVGEQYF.